These 13 T cell receptor beta chains were all obtained from the same sample, sequenced in a study of T cell responses to AZD1222 COVID-19 vaccine. TCRdb keeps only in-frame clones here, not all; method: immunoSEQ multiplex PCR. The table includes approximately 110,000 clones, about 85% detected once. Sequenced material: peripheral blood, taken 28 days after the second AZD1222 dose. All receptors come from an adult who received the AZD1222 COVID-19 vaccine.

The rearrangement uses TRBV7-9 and TRBJ1-1, with D tentatively TRBD1 (6 bases). The germline V gene has CDR1 SEHNR and CDR2 FQNEAQ (reference sequence). Trimming left V 1 base short and J 1 base short, with 7 bases between. The CDR3 totals 14 residues. CDR3 DNA: TGTGCCAGCAGCTTAGGAGGGGGGAACACTGAAGCTTTCTTT. Protein sequence: CASSLGGGNTEAFF. Full variable domain (remainder filled in from reference TRBV7-9 and TRBJ1-1): DTGVSQNPRHKITKRGQNVTFRCDPISEHNRLYWYRQTLGQGPEFLTYFQNEAQLEKSRLLSDRFSAERPKGSFSTLEIQRTEQGDSAMYLCASSLGGGNTEAFFGQGTRLTVV.

This rearrangement joins TRBV5-1 to TRBJ1-2; D uncertain. The germline V and J ends were trimmed by 2 bases and 3 bases, with 11 bases remaining between them. This CDR3 region has 14 residues. Germline V CDR1 and CDR2: SGHRS, YFSETQ. CDR3: CASSFGKVDYGYTF. The CDR3 nucleotides are TGCGCCAGCAGCTTTGGGAAGGTAGACTATGGCTACACCTTC. The variable domain in full, with the rest retrieved from reference TRBV5-1 and TRBJ1-2, is KAGVTQTPRYLIKTRGQQVTLSCSPISGHRSVSWYQQTPGQGLQFLFEYFSETQRNKGNFPGRFSGRQFSNSRSEMNVSTLELGDSALYLCASSFGKVDYGYTFGSGTRLTVV.

The V gene is TRBV5-1, the J gene TRBJ2-5; D call uncertain. With 4 bases removed from V and 3 bases from J, the gap between germline ends came to 4 bases. This CDR3 spans 11 amino acids. Germline V CDR1 and CDR2: SGHRS, YFSETQ. CDR3: CASSGEETQYF. The CDR3 nucleotides are TGCGCCAGCAGCGGGGAAGAGACCCAGTACTTC.

The chain employs TRBV4-2 and TRBJ1-4, with D maybe TRBD1 (6 bases). Per germline, CDR1 LGHNA and CDR2 YNFKEQ. Trimming stripped 5 bases from V and 8 bases from J, with 18 bases between. This CDR3 spans 15 amino acids. The CDR3 sequence: CASSKTSGDGEKLFF. The CDR3 DNA is TGTGCCAGCAGCAAAACTTCAGGGGATGGCGAAAAACTGTTTTTT.

The rearrangement joins TRBV29-1 to TRBJ1-3, with no clear D. V gave up 8 bases and J gave up 4 bases, with 12 bases separating them. CDR3 length: 12 residues. The germline gives CDR1 SQVTM, CDR2 ANQGSEA. This CDR3 reads CSTYGPGNTIYF. The CDR3, as DNA: TGCAGCACATACGGACCCGGAAACACCATATATTTT.

In nucleotides, the CDR3 is TGTGCCAGCAGCCCCGGACAGGGCTTAGGGCAGCCCCAGCATTTT. It encodes CASSPGQGLGQPQHF. The chain combines TRBV5-8 with TRBJ1-5, with 8 bases identical to TRBD1. Germline CDR1 is SGHTS and CDR2 is YDEGEE. The CDR3 covers 15 residues. With 4 bases clipped from V and 7 bases from J, the junction kept 10 bases outside the gene matches.

V usage is TRBV6-5 and J usage is TRBJ1-5; TRBD1 matches at 7 bases. The CDR3 extends over 11 amino acids. J gave up 5 bases and V 8 bases, and 0 bases lay outside the gene matches. Germline values: CDR1 MNHEY, CDR2 SVGAGI. The CDR3 nucleotides read TGTGCCAGCGGACAGGATCAGCCCCAGCATTTT. Residues: CASGQDQPQHF.

The chain carries TRBV5-6 and TRBJ1-5; D gene unclear. Germline values: CDR1 SGHDT, CDR2 YYEEEE. The CDR3 sequence is 12 residues long. V lost 4 bases and J 0 bases, leaving 2 bases between the germline ends. The CDR3 DNA follows: TGTGCCAGCAGCGGTAGCAATCAGCCCCAGCATTTT. This translates into CASSGSNQPQHF. Combining the CDR3 with reference TRBV5-6 and TRBJ1-5 gives the whole variable domain DAGVTQSPTHLIKTRGQQVTLRCSPKSGHDTVSWYQQALGQGPQFIFQYYEEEERQRGNFPDRFSGHQFPNYSSELNVNALLLGDSALYLCASSGSNQPQHFGDGTRLSIL.

V gene TRBV7-2 combines with J gene TRBJ2-5; D is undetermined. The CDR3 extends over 12 amino acids. V was cut by 4 bases and J by 2 bases, with 5 bases left in between. Germline lookup yields CDR1 SGHTA and CDR2 FQGNSA. CDR3 DNA sequence: TGTGCCAGCAGCTCGTATCAAGAGACCCAGTACTTC. This sequence encodes CASSSYQETQYF.

The rearrangement joins TRBV5-1 to TRBJ2-7; tentative D call: TRBD1 (6 bases). CDR3 length: 11 residues. The V end was cut by 5 bases, the J end by 3 bases, with 6 bases between. CDR1 is SGHRS, CDR2 YFSETQ, per germline. The CDR3 region is CASRQGYEQYF. CDR3 nucleotide sequence: TGCGCCAGCAGACAGGGCTACGAGCAGTACTTC.

The chain recombines TRBV18 with TRBJ2-2, with 11 bases lining up with TRBD2. CDR3 length equals 17 residues. The germline CDR1 and CDR2 sequences are KGHSH and LQKENI. The junction had 7 bases not matched to a gene; V was cut back by 5 bases and J by 2 bases. The CDR3 DNA follows: TGTGCCAGCTCAGTGACTAGCGGGACCCTTAACACCGGGGAGCTGTTTTTT. This gives the protein CASSVTSGTLNTGELFF.

The V call is TRBV6-5, the J call TRBJ2-1; either TRBD1 or TRBD2 may fit D (5 bases each). CDR3 length: 13 amino acids. Germline lookup yields CDR1 MNHEY and CDR2 SVGAGI. Trimming pared 7 bases from V and 3 bases from J, leaving 10 bases between. The CDR3 reads CASKGPNYNEQFF. In nucleotides, the CDR3 is TGTGCCAGCAAGGGACCCAACTACAATGAGCAGTTCTTC.

CDR3 sequence (DNA): TGTGCCAGCAGTTTAGGGGGCCCGAGAGGAAACACCATATATTTT. Translating it yields CASSLGGPRGNTIYF. The rearrangement joins TRBV28 to TRBJ1-3, with a tentative D call TRBD1 (6 bases). V was pared by 2 bases and J by 4 bases, with 12 bases between. Germline CDR1 MDHEN, CDR2 SYDVKM. The CDR3 covers 15 residues. Variable domain in full (rest from reference TRBV28 and TRBJ1-3): DVKVTQSSRYLVKRTGEKVFLECVQDMDHENMFWYRQDPGLGLRLIYFSYDVKMKEKGDIPEGYSVSREKKERFSLILESASTNQTSMYLCASSLGGPRGNTIYFGEGSWLTVV.